This TCR beta chain is from a study of cytomegalovirus exposure and HLA in healthy donors. CDR1 is MGHDK and CDR2 is SYGVNS in the germline V gene. The CDR3 loop spans 17 amino acids. Trimming removed 3 bases at V and 5 bases at J, with 19 bases between. It was the approximately 130-subject validation cohort, separate from the roughly 700-subject first cohort, to which the donors belonged. Data came from immunoSEQ multiplex PCR; TCRdb stores just in-frame clones and leaves some out. The data show some 240,000 clones, around 87% seen once. The chain recombines TRBV25-1 with TRBJ2-2; a weak D match, TRBD2 (5 bases). Sample: PBMCs. The sequence was obtained from a woman in her late teens or twenties in good health and CMV-seropositive. The chain's CDR3 is CASSDPPVRENTGELFF. In DNA form, the CDR3 reads TGTGCCAGCAGTGATCCCCCGGTGAGGGAAAATACCGGGGAGCTGTTTTTT.